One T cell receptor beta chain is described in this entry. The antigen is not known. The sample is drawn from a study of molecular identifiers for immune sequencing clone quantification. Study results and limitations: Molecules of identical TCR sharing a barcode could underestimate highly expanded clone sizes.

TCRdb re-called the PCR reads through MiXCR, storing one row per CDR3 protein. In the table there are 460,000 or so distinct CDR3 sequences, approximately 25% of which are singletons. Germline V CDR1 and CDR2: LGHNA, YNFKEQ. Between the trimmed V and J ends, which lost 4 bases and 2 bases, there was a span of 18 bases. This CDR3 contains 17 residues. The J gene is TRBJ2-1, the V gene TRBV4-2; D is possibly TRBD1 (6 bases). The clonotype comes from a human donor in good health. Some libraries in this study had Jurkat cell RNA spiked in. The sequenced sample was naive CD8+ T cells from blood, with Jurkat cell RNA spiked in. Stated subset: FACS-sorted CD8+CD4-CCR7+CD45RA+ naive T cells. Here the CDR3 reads CASSRDKQGGPYNEQFF. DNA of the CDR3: TGTGCCAGCAGCCGAGATAAACAGGGCGGCCCCTACAATGAGCAGTTCTTC.